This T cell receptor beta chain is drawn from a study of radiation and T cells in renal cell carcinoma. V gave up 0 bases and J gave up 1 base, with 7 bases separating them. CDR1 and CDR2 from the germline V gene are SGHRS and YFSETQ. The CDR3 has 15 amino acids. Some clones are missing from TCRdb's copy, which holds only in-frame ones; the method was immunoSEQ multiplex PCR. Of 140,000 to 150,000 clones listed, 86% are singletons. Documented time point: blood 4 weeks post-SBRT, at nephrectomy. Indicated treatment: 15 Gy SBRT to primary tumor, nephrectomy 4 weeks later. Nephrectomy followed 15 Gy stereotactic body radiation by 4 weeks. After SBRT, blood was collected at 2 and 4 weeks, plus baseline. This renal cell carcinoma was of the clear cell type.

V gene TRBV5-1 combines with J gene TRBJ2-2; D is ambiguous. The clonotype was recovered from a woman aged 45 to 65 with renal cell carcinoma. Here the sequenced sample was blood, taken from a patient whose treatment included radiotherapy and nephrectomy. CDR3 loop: CASSLVGKNTGELFF. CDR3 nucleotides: TGCGCCAGCAGCTTGGTGGGGAAGAACACCGGGGAGCTGTTTTTT.